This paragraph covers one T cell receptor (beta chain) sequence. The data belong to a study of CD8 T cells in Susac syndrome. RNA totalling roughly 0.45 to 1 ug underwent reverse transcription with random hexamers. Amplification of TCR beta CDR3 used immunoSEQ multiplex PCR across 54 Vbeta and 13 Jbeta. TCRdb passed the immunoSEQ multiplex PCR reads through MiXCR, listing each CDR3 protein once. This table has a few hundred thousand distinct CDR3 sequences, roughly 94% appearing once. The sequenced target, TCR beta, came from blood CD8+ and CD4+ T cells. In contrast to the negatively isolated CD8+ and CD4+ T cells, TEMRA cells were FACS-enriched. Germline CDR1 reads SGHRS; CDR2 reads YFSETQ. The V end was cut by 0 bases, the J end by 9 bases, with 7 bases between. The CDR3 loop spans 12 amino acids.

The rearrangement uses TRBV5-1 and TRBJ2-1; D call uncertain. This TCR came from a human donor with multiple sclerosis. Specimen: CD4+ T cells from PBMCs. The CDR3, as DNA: TGCGCCAGCAGCTTGGACCTGGGTGAGCAGTTCTTC. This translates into CASSLDLGEQFF.